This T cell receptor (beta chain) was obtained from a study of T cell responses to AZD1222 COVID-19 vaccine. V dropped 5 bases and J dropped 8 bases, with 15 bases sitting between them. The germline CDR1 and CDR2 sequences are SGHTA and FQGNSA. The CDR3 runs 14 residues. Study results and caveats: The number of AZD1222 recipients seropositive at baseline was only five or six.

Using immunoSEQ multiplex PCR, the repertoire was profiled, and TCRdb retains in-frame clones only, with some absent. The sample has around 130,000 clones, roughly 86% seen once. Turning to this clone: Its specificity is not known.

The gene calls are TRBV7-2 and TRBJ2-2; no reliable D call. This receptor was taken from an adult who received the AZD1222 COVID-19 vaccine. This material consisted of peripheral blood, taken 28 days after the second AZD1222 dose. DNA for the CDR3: TGTGCCAGCAGCGCTATCCGTCCGGCGGGGGAGCTGTTTTTT. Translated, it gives CASSAIRPAGELFF. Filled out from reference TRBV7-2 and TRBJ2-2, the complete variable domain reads GAGVSQSPSNKVTEKGKDVELRCDPISGHTALYWYRQSLGQGLEFLIYFQGNSAPDKSGLPSDRFSAERTGGSVSTLTIQRTQQEDSAVYLCASSAIRPAGELFFGEGSRLTVL.